The 17 T cell receptor beta chains presented below share a single source sample, sequenced in a study of shared clonotypes between healthy human individuals. Generated by immunoSEQ multiplex PCR, the TCRdb table keeps only in-frame clones and is missing some. Altogether approximately 700,000 clones are present, around four fifths being singletons, with the ten largest covering around 1.8%. Sequencing was done on a sample of memory CD4+ T cells sorted from blood. Subset in this sample: CD45RA-negative fraction. Receptors were obtained from a woman aged 25 to 39 in good health.

The CDR3 coding sequence is TGCGCCAGCAGCCTAGGGGACAGGGTGGGCCAAGAGACCCAGTACTTC. Translation gives CASSLGDRVGQETQYF. V gene TRBV5-1 combines with J gene TRBJ2-5; 9 bases map to TRBD1. J lost 1 base, V lost 4 bases, and 8 bases had no gene match. Germline loops: CDR1 SGHRS, CDR2 YFSETQ. The CDR3 contains 16 residues.

As DNA, the CDR3 is TGTGCCAGCACTTCACAGGGGCAGCCCCAGCATTTT. This codes for CASTSQGQPQHF. The chain uses TRBV6-6 and TRBJ1-5; 7 bases agree with TRBD1. CDR1 is MNHNY and CDR2 is SVGAGI in the germline V gene (reference sequence). J gave up 7 bases and V 7 bases, and 4 bases lay outside the gene matches. This CDR3 spans 12 amino acids.

This clone was counted a single time. The genes are TRBV2 and TRBJ2-3; perhaps TRBD2 as D (6 bases). Germline V gene data show CDR1 as SNHLY and CDR2 as FYNNEI. Trimming shortened V by 6 bases and J by 3 bases, and 16 bases separated the two germline ends. The CDR3 runs 15 residues. The CDR3 DNA reads as TGTGCCAGCAGCGGTCCAGGAGGGTGGACAGATACGCAGTATTTT. It specifies CASSGPGGWTDTQYF.

This clone was counted between two and nine times. The sample has other DNA sequences that encode this CDR3 too. This chain links TRBV4-1 with TRBJ2-7; 14 bases fit TRBD2. CDR3 size: 18 residues. Germline CDR1 MGHRA, CDR2 YSYEKL. Unmatched junction bases numbered 9, after V lost 4 bases and J lost 1 base. CDR3 loop: CASSLMTSGRDGSYEQYF. CDR3 in DNA: TGCGCCAGCAGCCTCATGACTAGCGGGAGGGATGGATCCTACGAGCAGTACTTC.

This clone was seen a handful of times. This specimen includes other DNA sequences encoding the same CDR3. This chain uses TRBV28 with TRBJ1-1; D is uncertain. Germline CDR1 MDHEN, CDR2 SYDVKM. This CDR3 region has 11 residues. V dropped 7 bases and J dropped 0 bases, with 3 bases sitting between them. The CDR3 region has the DNA TGTGCCAGCATAGTGAACACTGAAGCTTTCTTT. It is translated as CASIVNTEAFF.

V is TRBV6-1 and J is TRBJ2-7; D gene unclear. The V and J ends lost 1 base and 3 bases respectively, with 13 bases between them. Germline V CDR1 and CDR2: MNHNS, SASEGT. This CDR3 contains 15 residues. Here the CDR3 DNA reads TGTGCCAGCAGTGAAGTGCCTAACGATAACTACGAGCAGTACTTC. Amino acids: CASSEVPNDNYEQYF.

This chain uses TRBV6-5 with TRBJ2-5; 8 bases are shared with TRBD2. Germline V gene lookup returns CDR1 MNHEY and CDR2 SVGAGI. There are 15 residues in the CDR3. Trimming cost V 5 bases and J 3 bases; bases outside gene matches: 8. CDR3 bases: TGTGCCAGCAGTCAACCGGGACTAGGAAAAGAGACCCAGTACTTC. The encoded protein is CASSQPGLGKETQYF.

The rearrangement joins TRBV7-3 to TRBJ1-1; maybe TRBD1 (6 bases). The CDR3 contains 18 residues. Germline V gene lookup returns CDR1 SGHTA and CDR2 FQGTGA. Trimming shortened V by 0 bases and J by 2 bases, and 19 bases separated the two germline ends. In nucleotides, the CDR3 is TGTGCCAGCAGCTTAACCGGGCCCTCACAGGGTGATAACACTGAAGCTTTCTTT. This codes for CASSLTGPSQGDNTEAFF.

The V and J genes are TRBV7-9 and TRBJ2-7; D not resolved. Germline CDR1 and CDR2: SEHNR and FQNEAQ (reference sequence). V lost 7 bases and J 3 bases, leaving 16 bases between the germline ends. The CDR3 contains 14 residues. As DNA, the CDR3 is TGTGCCAGCACCTTCTTCCCGGTTCACTACGAGCAGTACTTC. Encoded protein: CASTFFPVHYEQYF.

The chain combines TRBV15 with TRBJ2-5, with D hard to call. CDR3 length equals 11 residues. The V and J ends lost 8 bases and 5 bases respectively, with 9 bases between them. Germline loops: CDR1 LNHNV, CDR2 YYDKDF (reference sequence). The CDR3 sequence: CATSGRETQYF. CDR3 sequence (DNA): TGTGCCACCTCGGGTCGGGAGACCCAGTACTTC.

The chain couples TRBV7-8 to TRBJ2-7; D is unresolved. Per the germline V gene, CDR1 is SGHVS and CDR2 is FQNEAQ. Trimming took 2 bases from V and 2 from J, leaving 4 bases between them. CDR3 length: 12 amino acids. CDR3 residues: CASSLMPYEQYF. In DNA, the CDR3 is TGTGCCAGCAGCTTAATGCCCTACGAGCAGTACTTC.

The chain carries TRBV5-1 and TRBJ1-1; 7 positions agree with TRBD1. The V and J ends lost 7 bases and 1 base, in that order; junction bases with no gene match: 4. CDR3 length equals 13 residues. Germline CDR1 is SGHRS and CDR2 is YFSETQ. The CDR3 coding sequence is TGCGCCAGCGGGGACAGCCCGAACACTGAAGCTTTCTTT. The encoded protein is CASGDSPNTEAFF.

With regard to this clone: A far larger clone is a single base away, which makes a read error likely. This sequence joins TRBV5-1 and TRBJ1-1, with TRBD1 identical over 9 bases. Germline loops: CDR1 SGHRS, CDR2 YFSETQ. CDR3 length equals 13 residues. V gave up 7 bases and J gave up 9 bases; unmatched junction bases: 10. For the CDR3, the DNA is TGCGCCAGCTCTCGGACAGGGGAAGCTAAAGCTTTCTTT. Translated, it gives CASSRTGEAKAFF.

This clone was seen ten or more times. In the same sample, other DNA sequences code for this CDR3. The chain carries TRBV10-3 and TRBJ2-7; 8 bases agree with TRBD1. The CDR3 is 14 amino acids. CDR1 is ENHRY, CDR2 SYGVKD, per germline. V trimming: 0 bases; J trimming: 8 bases; junction bases outside the gene matches: 6. The CDR3 spells CAISESLDRVQQYF. In DNA form, the CDR3 reads TGTGCCATCAGTGAGTCTTTGGACAGGGTCCAGCAGTACTTC.

The chain employs TRBV15 and TRBJ2-2, with D unclear. The CDR3 contains 15 residues. Trimming left V 0 bases short and J 7 bases short, with 12 bases between. Germline CDR1 LNHNV, CDR2 YYDKDF (reference sequence). The CDR3 loop is CATSRELPGVGELFF. Here the CDR3 DNA reads TGTGCCACCAGCAGAGAGCTCCCCGGAGTCGGGGAGCTGTTTTTT.

The chain links TRBV5-6 to TRBJ1-5; D not resolved. Between the trimmed V and J ends, which lost 1 base and 4 bases, there was a span of 6 bases. CDR1 is SGHDT, CDR2 YYEEEE, per germline. The CDR3 is 13 residues long. The CDR3 DNA reads TGTGCCAGCAGCTTGATGGGGAATCAGCCCCAGCATTTT. Residues: CASSLMGNQPQHF.

The rearrangement links TRBV6-5 to TRBJ2-1, with 10 bases that match TRBD1. V was pared by 4 bases and J by 7 bases, with 7 bases of the junction left unmatched. The CDR3 consists of 15 residues. The V gene's germline CDR1 is MNHEY and CDR2 SVGAGI. CDR3 bases: TGTGCCAGCAGTTCCCCGGGACAGGGGTGGAATGAGCAGTTCTTC. It yields the protein CASSSPGQGWNEQFF.